This is a list of T cell receptor beta chains from one sample in a study of shared clonotypes between healthy human individuals. Measured with immunoSEQ multiplex PCR; TCRdb has only the in-frame clones, and not every one. This table has about 820,000 clones, 90% to 95% appearing once. The sequenced sample consisted of naive CD8+ T cells sorted from blood. These receptor sequences come from a man aged 30 to 39 in good health. The CDR3 runs from the conserved cysteine through the conserved F or W. The order of the fields is D gene, J gene, CDR3 length, clone size, V gene, CDR3 DNA, CDR3 protein. D genes are given only for firm matches. Size values are once, few and many counts, or a class for expanded clones, and some rows have none.

D: -
J: TRBJ2-3
length: 12
size: many
V: TRBV27
DNA: TGTGCCAGCAGTTTACTAGGAGATACGCAGTATTTT
CDR3: CASSLLGDTQYF

D: TRBD2
J: TRBJ2-3
length: 16
size: -
V: TRBV11-3
DNA: TGTGCCAGCAGCTCCCGGGAAGCGGGACCCACAGATACGCAGTATTTT
CDR3: CASSSREAGPTDTQYF

D: -
J: TRBJ2-5
length: 15
size: -
V: TRBV7-9
DNA: TGTGCCAGCAGCCCGCCCAAGATGACTCCGGAGACCCAGTACTTC
CDR3: CASSPPKMTPETQYF

D: TRBD2
J: TRBJ2-3
length: 15
size: -
V: TRBV9
DNA: TGTGCCAGCAGCGCGACTAGCGGGATCGCAGATACGCAGTATTTT
CDR3: CASSATSGIADTQYF

D: -
J: TRBJ2-7
length: 15
size: -
V: TRBV28
DNA: TGTGCCAGCAGTGTCCGGGACAAAGGATTCTACGAGCAGTACTTC
CDR3: CASSVRDKGFYEQYF

D: -
J: TRBJ2-7
length: 13
size: -
V: TRBV2
DNA: TGTGCCAGCAATAGTGTCCGGGTTATTGGGCAGTACTTC
CDR3: CASNSVRVIGQYF

D: -
J: TRBJ2-2
length: 11
size: -
V: TRBV25-1
DNA: TGTGCCAGCAGTGGTACCGGGGAGCTGTTTTTT
CDR3: CASSGTGELFF

D: TRBD1
J: TRBJ2-1
length: 13
size: -
V: TRBV27
DNA: TGTGCCAGCAAACCCGGGGACAGCTATGAGCAGTTCTTC
CDR3: CASKPGDSYEQFF

D: -
J: TRBJ1-2
length: 17
size: -
V: TRBV5-1
DNA: TGCGCCAGCAGCTTGGCCGTGGGGCAGGCTATGGGATATGGCTACACCTTC
CDR3: CASSLAVGQAMGYGYTF

D: -
J: TRBJ2-7
length: 14
size: -
V: TRBV2
DNA: TGTGCCAGCAGATTGGTGAGTGGATCCTACGAGCAGTACTTC
CDR3: CASRLVSGSYEQYF

D: -
J: TRBJ1-1
length: 13
size: -
V: TRBV15
DNA: TGTGCCACCAGCAGAGATCGGACGGCAGAAGCTTTCTTT
CDR3: CATSRDRTAEAFF

D: TRBD2
J: TRBJ2-1
length: 13
size: -
V: TRBV4-2
DNA: TGTGCCAGCAGCCAGCCCCTAGCGGGAGAAAAGTTCTTC
CDR3: CASSQPLAGEKFF

D: -
J: TRBJ2-1
length: 15
size: -
V: TRBV27
DNA: TGTGCCAGCAGTTTAGGTGGGGGACCCTACAATGAGCAGTTCTTC
CDR3: CASSLGGGPYNEQFF

D: TRBD2
J: TRBJ2-7
length: 15
size: -
V: TRBV7-9
DNA: TGTGCCAGCAGCTTAACTAGCGGGACACCCTACGAGCAGTACTTC
CDR3: CASSLTSGTPYEQYF

D: -
J: TRBJ1-5
length: 16
size: -
V: TRBV6-1
DNA: TGTGCCAGCAGTGAAGTTTCTTACAGGCCCAATCAGCCCCAGCATTTT
CDR3: CASSEVSYRPNQPQHF

D: -
J: TRBJ2-1
length: 14
size: -
V: TRBV10-1
DNA: TGCGCCACCTCCCCGGGACACGGCTACAATGAGCAGTTCTTC
CDR3: CATSPGHGYNEQFF

D: -
J: TRBJ2-5
length: 15
size: -
V: TRBV6-1
DNA: TGTGCCAGCAGTGAAGTGGAGTTGTACCAAGAGACCCAGTACTTC
CDR3: CASSEVELYQETQYF

D: -
J: TRBJ1-5
length: 14
size: once
V: TRBV6-5
DNA: TGTGCCAGCAGTACTGGGACTGGGCGAACGCCCCAGCATTTT
CDR3: CASSTGTGRTPQHF

D: TRBD1
J: TRBJ2-2
length: 15
size: once
V: TRBV7-9
DNA: TGTGCCAGCATTCAAGACAGGGTAAACACCGGGGAGCTGTTTTTT
CDR3: CASIQDRVNTGELFF

D: TRBD2
J: TRBJ2-7
length: 14
size: -
V: TRBV9
DNA: TGTGCCAGCAGCGACCGGGACTATGCCTACGAGCAGTACTTC
CDR3: CASSDRDYAYEQYF

D: TRBD2
J: TRBJ2-1
length: 16
size: -
V: TRBV9
DNA: TGTGCCAGCAGCGTAGGGGGACTAGCGGGAAACAATGAGCAGTTCTTC
CDR3: CASSVGGLAGNNEQFF

D: -
J: TRBJ1-4
length: 16
size: -
V: TRBV11-2
DNA: TGTGCCAGCAGCTTAGATCCCCATGCAACTAATGAAAAACTGTTTTTT
CDR3: CASSLDPHATNEKLFF